The 31 T cell receptor beta chains below come from one sample, sequenced in a study of T cells in Graves' hyperthyroidism and ophthalmopathy. Amplification targeted TCR beta CDR3 regions from RNA transcripts. The HTBI set primed first-round TCR CDR3 RT-PCR. TCRdb re-analysed the multiplex PCR reads in MiXCR, keeping a single row per CDR3 protein. The table shows some 370,000 distinct CDR3 sequences, with about 14% occurring only once. Sequences were obtained from blood. These receptors were collected from a man aged 45-65 years with Graves' ophthalmopathy.

This clonotype was counted at least ten times. This sequence joins TRBV20-1 and TRBJ2-7; D is tentatively TRBD1 or TRBD2 (5 bases each). The CDR3 spans 14 residues. Trimming pared 2 bases from V and 0 bases from J, leaving 11 bases between. Germline CDR1 is DFQATT and CDR2 is SNEGSKA (reference sequence). Written as DNA, the CDR3 is TGCAGTGCTAGACGGGACCCGAGCTCCTACGAGCAGTACTTC. Translation gives CSARRDPSSYEQYF.

In its sample, this clonotype was seen a few times. The chain recombines TRBV19 with TRBJ1-2; 7 bases align to TRBD1. This CDR3 contains 15 residues. Losses at the gene ends were 3 bases for V and 4 bases for J; bases not matched to a gene: 8. The V gene's germline CDR1 is LNHDA and CDR2 SQIVND (reference sequence). The CDR3, as DNA: TGTGCCAGTAGTATCCCTAAGACAGGGCTCTATGGCTACACCTTC. Protein product: CASSIPKTGLYGYTF.

This clonotype was found a few times. The rearrangement links TRBV29-1 to TRBJ2-1; 15 bases match TRBD2. Germline CDR1 is SQVTM and CDR2 is ANQGSEA. CDR3 length equals 16 residues. V was pared by 0 bases and J by 9 bases, with 6 bases of the junction left unmatched. CDR3 nucleotide sequence: TGCAGCGTTGAAGATAGCTCGGGACTAGCGGGGGGTGAGCAGTTCTTC. This sequence encodes CSVEDSSGLAGGEQFF.

This clonotype was seen at least ten times. The rearrangement links TRBV27 to TRBJ2-7, with a possible D match to TRBD1 (6 bases). Germline V CDR1 and CDR2: MNHEY, SMNVEV (reference sequence). V dropped 5 bases and J dropped 4 bases, with 12 bases sitting between them. CDR3 length: 13 residues. CDR3 loop: CASSPRDRYEQYF. In nucleotides, the CDR3 is TGTGCCAGCAGTCCCCGAGACAGGTACGAGCAGTACTTC.

This clonotype has just a few counts. V usage is TRBV30 and J usage is TRBJ1-3; a possible D gene is TRBD1 (5 bases). The germline gives CDR1 GTSNPN, CDR2 SVGIG (reference sequence). V was pared by 5 bases and J by 0 bases, with 11 bases between. The length of the CDR3 is 14 residues. The CDR3 protein is CAWGRGGSGNTIYF. CDR3 nucleotide sequence: TGTGCCTGGGGGCGGGGGGGCTCTGGAAACACCATATATTTT.

This clonotype occurred many times. The chain carries TRBV11-2 and TRBJ1-3; D is undetermined. V gave up 5 bases and J gave up 2 bases, with 7 bases separating them. The germline V gene encodes CDR1 SGHAT and CDR2 FQNNGV. This CDR3 comprises 13 residues. CDR3 protein: CASSKIAGNTIYF. The CDR3, as DNA: TGTGCCAGCAGCAAAATTGCTGGAAACACCATATATTTT.

This chain links TRBV18 with TRBJ2-1; D not certain. This CDR3 region has 15 residues. The germline V gene encodes CDR1 KGHSH and CDR2 LQKENI. The germline V and J ends were trimmed by 3 bases and 8 bases, with 17 bases remaining between them. The CDR3 region has the DNA TGTGCCAGCTCACCTCTCCGGGTTGGGGTCGATGAGCAGTTCTTC. As protein: CASSPLRVGVDEQFF.

The chain couples TRBV20-1 to TRBJ2-7; the match to TRBD2 covers 9 bases. The length of the CDR3 is 16 residues. CDR1 and CDR2 (germline): DFQATT, SNEGSKA (reference sequence). V lost 5 bases to trimming and J lost 4 bases; unmatched junction nucleotides: 15. CDR3 coding DNA: TGCAGTGCTTCAGCTTTAGCGGGAGCGGTGGGTTACGAGCAGTACTTC. It encodes CSASALAGAVGYEQYF.

Many counts were recorded for this clonotype. One end of the junction varies from germline; a read error may be responsible. This rearrangement joins TRBV5-1 to TRBJ2-1; no reliable D call. Germline V gives CDR1 SGHRS, CDR2 YFSETQ. CDR3 size: 11 residues. CDR3: CANSLKDEQFF. CDR3 DNA sequence: TGCGCCAACAGCTTGAAGGACGAGCAGTTCTTC.

The V and J genes are TRBV6-2 or TRBV6-3 and TRBJ1-5; weak D call: TRBD1 (5 bases). The V end lost 2 bases, the J end lost 5 bases, and 13 bases lay between the germline ends. CDR1 is MNHEY and CDR2 is SVGEGT in the germline V gene. The CDR3 covers 15 residues. The CDR3 region is CASSYLRDGYQPQHF. The DNA for the CDR3 is TGTGCCAGCAGTTACCTACGGGACGGATATCAGCCCCAGCATTTT.

This clonotype occurred many times. V usage is TRBV5-1 and J usage is TRBJ2-3; unclear D gene. The germline V gene encodes CDR1 SGHRS and CDR2 YFSETQ. The V and J ends lost 2 bases and 4 bases respectively, with 5 bases between them. The CDR3 is 12 residues long. As DNA, the CDR3 is TGCGCCAGCAGCTTTTCGTCAGATACGCAGTATTTT. Encoded protein: CASSFSSDTQYF.

The rearrangement links TRBV4-1 to TRBJ1-2, with D possibly being TRBD1 (6 bases). Between the trimmed V and J ends, which lost 3 bases and 1 base, there was a span of 18 bases. The CDR3 has 17 amino acids. CDR1 MGHRA and CDR2 YSYEKL come from the germline V gene. CDR3 sequence: CASSQNIHREVNYGYTF. The CDR3 DNA reads as TGCGCCAGCAGCCAGAATATCCACAGGGAGGTTAACTATGGCTACACCTTC.

Of note for this clonotype: A much larger clone is a single base away; this may be a read error. The chain joins TRBV19 to TRBJ1-1, with no clear D. The V gene's germline CDR1 is LNHDA and CDR2 SQIVND (reference sequence). Trimming stripped 5 bases from V and 4 bases from J, with 11 bases between. The CDR3 is made up of 13 amino acids. The CDR3 loop reads CASSAKRSTEAFF. The CDR3 DNA reads TGTGCCAGTAGTGCTAAAAGGAGCACTGAAGCTTTCTTT.

A remark on this clonotype: A much bigger clone sits one base away, suggesting this may be a read error. This chain links TRBV12-3 or TRBV12-4 with TRBJ2-1; 8 bases are a match to TRBD2. Trimming removed 7 bases from V and 8 bases from J; junction bases left unmatched: 13. The CDR3 runs to 15 residues. CDR3 in DNA: TGTGCCAGCATCCCCGGAGCGGGAGCGCGCGATGAGCAGTTCTTC. Its translation: CASIPGAGARDEQFF.

The CDR3, as DNA: TGTGCCATCAGTGAGTCGAAGACCGGGGATACGCAGTATTTT. This sequence encodes CAISESKTGDTQYF. V usage is TRBV10-3 and J usage is TRBJ2-3; no definite D call. CDR1 and CDR2 (germline): ENHRY, SYGVKD. Trimming took 0 bases from V and 6 from J, leaving 10 bases between them. The CDR3 has 14 amino acids.

V usage is TRBV6-1 and J usage is TRBJ2-3, with D perhaps TRBD2 (5 bases). Germline loops: CDR1 MNHNS, CDR2 SASEGT. This CDR3 spans 16 amino acids. The germline V and J ends were trimmed by 5 bases and 6 bases, with 21 bases remaining between them. Here the CDR3 DNA reads TGTGCCAGCAGTCCTGGCCGGGGAGATATGGGGGATACGCAGTATTTT. This translates into CASSPGRGDMGDTQYF.

V and J are TRBV19 and TRBJ2-1; TRBD1 might be the D (6 bases). The germline CDR1 and CDR2 sequences are LNHDA and SQIVND (reference sequence). This CDR3 has 17 residues. Trimming left V 5 bases short and J 0 bases short, with 17 bases between. CDR3 nucleotide sequence: TGTGCCAGTAGTGGGGGTCCCGGACAGAGCTCCTACAATGAGCAGTTCTTC. Translating gives CASSGGPGQSSYNEQFF.

The V and J genes are TRBV7-9 and TRBJ1-2; TRBD1 aligns across 7 bases. Unmatched junction bases numbered 10, after V lost 5 bases and J lost 7 bases. CDR1 SEHNR and CDR2 FQNEAQ come from the germline V gene (reference sequence). The CDR3 loop spans 14 amino acids. CDR3 bases: TGTGCCAGCAGCCGCGGGACAGCACCTACTGGCTACACCTTC. Protein product: CASSRGTAPTGYTF.

This clonotype was observed at least ten times. The rearrangement links TRBV5-1 to TRBJ2-7, with 14 bases fitting TRBD2. Trimming took 4 bases from V and 4 from J; bases not matched to a gene: 4. The germline gives CDR1 SGHRS, CDR2 YFSETQ. The CDR3 is 15 residues long. CDR3 nucleotides: TGCGCCAGCAGCCAAGGGACTAGCGGGAGTTACGAGCAGTACTTC. It codes for CASSQGTSGSYEQYF.

This clonotype was seen ten or more times. CDR3 protein: CASSDLTLNTEAFF. CDR3 bases: TGTGCCAGCAGCGATCTCACGTTGAACACTGAAGCTTTCTTT. This chain connects TRBV5-8 to TRBJ1-1; D gene unclear. Trimming stripped 4 bases from V and 0 bases from J, with 10 bases between. CDR1 and CDR2 (germline): SGHTS, YDEGEE. This CDR3 is 14 amino acids long.

This clonotype was seen ten or more times. The J gene is TRBJ2-3, the V gene TRBV20-1; 9 bases align to TRBD1. Germline CDR1 is DFQATT and CDR2 is SNEGSKA (reference sequence). V dropped 5 bases and J dropped 1; count of bases not matched to a gene: 4. This CDR3 is 14 amino acids long. CDR3 sequence (DNA): TGCAGTGCTGCATGGACAGGGGGCACAGATACGCAGTATTTT. This encodes CSAAWTGGTDTQYF.

J is TRBJ2-5 and V is TRBV12-3 or TRBV12-4; 10 bases fit TRBD2. This CDR3 is 18 amino acids long. Germline trimming cut 1 base from V and 1 base from J; bases unmatched to any gene: 9. DNA for the CDR3: TGTGCCAGCAGTTTAGGAGCTAGCGGGAGCGGGTCCCAAGAGACCCAGTACTTC. The encoded protein is CASSLGASGSGSQETQYF.

The CDR3 nucleotides read TGCGCCAGCAGTGTGGGACAGGGGACCGAAGAGACCCAGTACTTC. Encoded protein: CASSVGQGTEETQYF. V usage is TRBV10-1 and J usage is TRBJ2-5; 10 bases align to TRBD1. With 4 bases clipped from V and 3 bases from J, the junction kept 5 bases outside the gene matches. The CDR3 consists of 15 residues. Germline-derived CDR1 and CDR2 are WNHNN and SYGVQD (reference sequence).

This clonotype was seen many times. The V and J genes are TRBV2 and TRBJ2-3; D possibly corresponds to TRBD2 (5 bases). Germline values: CDR1 SNHLY, CDR2 FYNNEI. Trimming took 1 base from V and 3 from J, leaving 8 bases between them. The CDR3 has 14 amino acids. Here the CDR3 reads CASSEGGPTDTQYF. CDR3 in DNA: TGTGCCAGCAGTGAAGGAGGGCCAACAGATACGCAGTATTTT. Full variable domain (rest looked up from reference TRBV2 and TRBJ2-3): EPEVTQTPSHQVTQMGQEVILRCVPISNHLYFYWYRQILGQKVEFLVSFYNNEISEKSEIFDDQFSVERPDGSNFTLKIRSTKLEDSAMYFCASSEGGPTDTQYFGPGTRLTVL.

Many counts were recorded for this clonotype. The rearrangement uses TRBV3-1 and TRBJ2-3; D unresolved. The CDR3 extends over 15 amino acids. The germline V gene has CDR1 LGHDT and CDR2 YNNKEL (reference sequence). Deletions cut 0 bases from V and 6 bases from J, with 13 bases between. CDR3 bases: TGTGCCAGCAGCCAAGATTTAAGGGATTCGGATACGCAGTATTTT. Translating gives CASSQDLRDSDTQYF.

This clonotype was recorded at least ten times. V gene TRBV29-1 combines with J gene TRBJ2-3; either TRBD1 or TRBD2 may fit D (6 bases each). The CDR3 loop spans 15 amino acids. Trimming shortened V by 1 base and J by 4 bases, and 15 bases separated the two germline ends. CDR1 and CDR2 (germline): SQVTM, ANQGSEA. The chain's CDR3 is CSVEVRGGRPDTQYF. The CDR3 nucleotides read TGCAGCGTTGAAGTACGAGGGGGGCGTCCAGATACGCAGTATTTT.

Ten or more counts support this clonotype. In DNA form, the CDR3 reads TGTGCCAGCAGCCTACAGGTGAACACTGAAGCTTTCTTT. Translation gives CASSLQVNTEAFF. This chain uses TRBV2 with TRBJ1-1; D may be TRBD1 (5 bases). Germline assignment: CDR1 SNHLY and CDR2 FYNNEI. V lost 6 bases and J lost 0, with 8 bases in between. The CDR3 extends over 13 amino acids.

This clonotype was found many times. The chain couples TRBV30 to TRBJ2-3, with D hard to call. Germline V gives CDR1 GTSNPN, CDR2 SVGIG (reference sequence). Trimming removed 3 bases from V and 4 bases from J, with 17 bases in between. The CDR3 consists of 15 residues. In DNA, the CDR3 is TGTGCCTGGAGCGTGACCCTCTCCATGGCAGATACGCAGTATTTT. The encoded protein is CAWSVTLSMADTQYF. The full variable domain, completed using reference TRBV30 and TRBJ2-3, is SQTIHQWPATLVQPVGSPLSLECTVEGTSNPNLYWYRQAAGRGLQLLFYSVGIGQISSEVPQNLSASRPQDRQFILSSKKLLLSDSGFYLCAWSVTLSMADTQYFGPGTRLTVL.

This clonotype has a count of ten or more. The rearrangement joins TRBV9 to TRBJ1-5; D not resolved. Germline loops: CDR1 SGDLS, CDR2 YYNGEE. This CDR3 spans 15 amino acids. V shed 4 bases and J shed 4 bases, with 15 bases lying between them. The CDR3, as DNA: TGTGCCAGCAGCCAATCGGGCAGAGAAAATCAGCCCCAGCATTTT. Amino acid sequence: CASSQSGRENQPQHF. The full variable domain, in which reference TRBV9 and TRBJ1-5 provide the parts outside the CDR3, is DSGVTQTPKHLITATGQRVTLRCSPRSGDLSVYWYQQSLDQGLQFLIQYYNGEERAKGNILERFSAQQFPDLHSELNLSSLELGDSALYFCASSQSGRENQPQHFGDGTRLSIL.

This clonotype occurred many times. The chain carries TRBV20-1 and TRBJ2-7, with 10 bases fitting TRBD2. Per germline, CDR1 DFQATT and CDR2 SNEGSKA (reference sequence). The J segment lost 2 bases and the V segment lost 3 bases, leaving 13 bases of the junction unmatched. This CDR3 is built from 17 residues. The DNA of the CDR3 is TGCAGTGCTAGCCGCAGCGGGAGGGCCGAGGCGACCTACGAGCAGTACTTC. It translates to CSASRSGRAEATYEQYF.

This clonotype was observed many times. The rearrangement uses TRBV2 and TRBJ1-6, with TRBD1 as a possible D gene (6 bases). This CDR3 region has 16 residues. Deletions cut 2 bases from V and 1 base from J, with 9 bases between. CDR1 and CDR2 from the germline V gene are SNHLY and FYNNEI. This CDR3 reads CASSEQGQSYNSPLHF. The DNA of the CDR3 is TGTGCCAGCAGTGAACAGGGGCAATCCTATAATTCACCCCTCCACTTT.